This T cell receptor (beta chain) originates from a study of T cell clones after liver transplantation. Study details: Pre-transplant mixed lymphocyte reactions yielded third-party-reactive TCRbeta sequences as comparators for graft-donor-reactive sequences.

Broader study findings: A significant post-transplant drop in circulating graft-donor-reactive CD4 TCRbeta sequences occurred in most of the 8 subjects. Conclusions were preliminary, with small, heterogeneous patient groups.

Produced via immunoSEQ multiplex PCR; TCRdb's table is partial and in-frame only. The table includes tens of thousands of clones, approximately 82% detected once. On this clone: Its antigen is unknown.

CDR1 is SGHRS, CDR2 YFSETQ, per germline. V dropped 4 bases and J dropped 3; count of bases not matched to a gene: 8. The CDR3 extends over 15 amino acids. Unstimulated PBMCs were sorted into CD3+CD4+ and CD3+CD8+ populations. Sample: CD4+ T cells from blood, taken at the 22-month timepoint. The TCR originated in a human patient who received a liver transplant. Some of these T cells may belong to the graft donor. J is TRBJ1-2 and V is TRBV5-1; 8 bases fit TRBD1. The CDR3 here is CASSPGQGWDYGYTF. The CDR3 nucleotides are TGCGCCAGCAGCCCCGGACAGGGATGGGACTATGGCTACACCTTC.